A single T cell receptor beta chain is shown here with its context. Its antigen specificity is not known. No base quality values were provided; no much bigger clone lies one nucleotide off. The immunoSEQ Assay, a bias-controlled multiplex PCR, was used to amplify TCRbeta CDR3 regions from genomic DNA. The original pipeline was this. The number of nucleated cells in each sample was estimated from the amplification of reference gene primers within the assay. To quantify the absolute abundance of each unique TCRbeta CDR3 rearrangement, sequence reads were collapsed and filtered. Productive Simpson clonality was computed per sample as the square root of Simpson's diversity index over productive rearrangements. The immuneACCESS repertoire file appears here via TCRdb, limited to in-frame rearrangements. These files lack a portion of the clones; in checked studies, under half of the deficit traces to unresolved V genes, and the cause of the others is not known. From that table come the V and J calls and clone size; the DNA was used to work out D and trimming. In this sample the table shows about 180,000 clones, 83% of which occur a single time. The top ten clones comprise more than 7.5% of the sample.

V was cut back by 6 bases and J by 0 bases, leaving a gap of 13 bases between them. Spanning cysteine to phenylalanine, the CDR3 consists of 15 amino acids. The retained sequence is limited to the CDR3, 45 bases, with the frame set at the first base. Taken from the germline V gene (reference sequence), the CDR1 and CDR2 loops are MNHEY and SMNVEV. The source of the sample is a study of blood T cell repertoires in COVID-19 (dated by TCRdb to 2018 to 2020). Turning to the overall study: The collaborator samples originated in the United States, Italy and Spain and spanned the acute and convalescent phases of COVID-19. The repertoires were made available in a free public database intended to serve as a resource for research on the immune response to SARS-CoV-2. The dataset comprised deeply sampled blood TCRbeta repertoires from subjects exposed to, actively infected with, or recovered from COVID-19. Sample metadata almost always included a de-identified subject ID, COVID-19 status, age in years and sex. The samples were drawn from the first 160 participants of the ongoing ImmuneRACE study and from over a thousand subjects provided by 6 global collaborators. Where available, HLA class I and class II types were obtained from metadata supplied by the sample provider rather than from assay-based typing. The material from the prospective study consisted of cDNA or gDNA derived from T cells, B-cell-depleted T cells, or PBMCs.

At one collaborating source in Seattle, patients were enrolled during active infection and were followed longitudinally through the course of disease. The collaborating institutions used their own protocols to collect whole blood in K2EDTA tubes. For TCRbeta analysis, collaborators shipped samples in one of three forms: frozen whole blood, isolated PBMCs, or DNA extracted from either of those sample types. Overall study outcomes, separate from this receptor: The amount of clinical and demographic metadata varied by source and participant and was provided uncurated.

Sample: peripheral blood. The rearrangement combines TRBV27 with TRBJ2-3; the D gene is perhaps TRBD2, on 6 matching bases. The clonotype comes from a woman aged 70-85 years with COVID-19, enrolled during active disease. The CDR3 region has the sequence CASSLREASTDTQYF. The DNA reads as follows: TGTGCCAGCAGCTTAAGGGAGGCCAGCACAGATACGCAGTATTTT.